The 3 T cell receptor beta chains below were found in one sample sequenced in a study of T cell changes during pregnancy in multiple sclerosis. TCRdb keeps only in-frame clones here, not all; method: immunoSEQ multiplex PCR. The table records almost 35,000 clones, over 75% of them present only once. Specimen: CD8+ T cells from peripheral blood mononuclear cells, collected in the first trimester of pregnancy. These receptors originate from a female donor with multiple sclerosis, enrolled in a pregnancy study.

The V gene is TRBV25-1, the J gene TRBJ1-1, with 8 bases fitting TRBD1. This CDR3 has 15 residues. Germline CDR1 MGHDK, CDR2 SYGVNS. The J segment lost 3 bases and the V segment lost 4 bases, leaving 7 bases of the junction unmatched. CDR3 coding DNA: TGTGCCAGCAGTGGGCAGGGGGCGGGTGACACTGAAGCTTTCTTT. Protein sequence: CASSGQGAGDTEAFF.

The chain links TRBV4-1 to TRBJ1-2, with 7 bases aligning to TRBD1. J lost 8 bases, V lost 2 bases, and 8 bases had no gene match. CDR3 size: 14 residues. Germline CDR1 reads MGHRA; CDR2 reads YSYEKL. The CDR3 nucleotides are TGCGCCAGCAGCCAACGATCGACAGGGCTGGGCTACACCTTC. This gives the protein CASSQRSTGLGYTF.

CDR3 bases: TGTGCCAGCAGTTACGTCCTGGAGCGCACCGGGGAGCTGTTTTTT. Protein sequence: CASSYVLERTGELFF. The genes are TRBV6-6 and TRBJ2-2, with no clear D. V was pared by 2 bases and J by 4 bases, with 11 bases between. Per the germline V gene, CDR1 is MNHNY and CDR2 is SVGAGI (reference sequence). This CDR3 has 15 amino acids.